This T cell receptor (beta chain) was sequenced during a study of OX40 agonist ivuxolimab in advanced cancers. Study-level background: The eligibility criteria allowed prior anti-PD-1, anti-PD-L1 or anti-CTLA-4 therapy, and 40% had some. General study points: There was clonal expansion of CD4+ and CD8+ blood T cells by week 6 at 0.1 to 3.0 mg/kg.

Sequencing was performed with immunoSEQ multiplex PCR; in TCRdb, only in-frame clones are kept and a portion is missing. Of approximately 54,000 clones listed, more than 85% were seen once; the top ten hold 8.7%. The ends lost 4 bases at V and 7 bases at J; junction bases unmatched: 16. Germline lookup yields CDR1 LGHNA and CDR2 YSLEER. CDR3 length: 18 amino acids. For this clone: Its antigen remains unidentified.

This clonotype was obtained from an adult with an advanced solid tumor such as melanoma, head and neck, liver or kidney cancer. J is TRBJ2-2 and V is TRBV4-3; TRBD2 matches 9 bases. The sequences come from CD4+ or CD8+ T cells sorted from blood, collected in a trial of the OX40 agonist ivuxolimab. CDR3: CASSPHWASGIAGGELFF. The CDR3 DNA sequence: TGCGCCAGCAGCCCTCATTGGGCTAGCGGGATTGCTGGCGGGGAGCTGTTTTTT.